These 28 T cell receptor beta chains were all obtained from the same sample, sequenced in a study of T cell responses to AZD1222 COVID-19 vaccine. Clones were sequenced by immunoSEQ multiplex PCR, and TCRdb holds only the in-frame ones, with some missing. The sample includes some 150,000 clones, 92% of them seen just once. Sequenced here: peripheral blood, sampled on day 0 of MenACWY control vaccination. Receptors originate from an adult in good health.

The chain employs TRBV12-3 or TRBV12-4 and TRBJ2-2, with D possibly being TRBD1 (6 bases). V lost 5 bases, J lost 5 bases, and 9 bases lay in between. CDR3 length equals 13 residues. The CDR3 region is CASSVQGTGELFF. The CDR3 DNA sequence: TGTGCCAGCAGTGTACAGGGTACCGGGGAGCTGTTTTTT.

The chain carries TRBV24-1 and TRBJ1-2, with D hard to call. The V gene lost 3 bases and the J gene lost 5 bases, with 9 bases spanning the gap. Germline V lookup: CDR1 KGHDR, CDR2 SFDVKD. This CDR3 has 13 amino acids. CDR3 in amino acids: CATSDTDYYGYTF. CDR3 in DNA: TGTGCCACCAGTGATACAGACTATTATGGCTACACCTTC.

The V and J genes are TRBV30 and TRBJ2-2, with TRBD2 identical over 7 bases. With 5 bases clipped from V and 5 bases from J, the junction kept 14 bases outside the gene matches. Germline CDR1 GTSNPN, CDR2 SVGIG (reference sequence). This CDR3 has 16 residues. The CDR3 is CAWGGVFGLQTGELFF. In DNA, the CDR3 is TGTGCCTGGGGGGGGGTCTTCGGACTCCAGACCGGGGAGCTGTTTTTT.

The chain uses TRBV30 and TRBJ1-5; D is ambiguous. The CDR3 has 14 residues. Trimming pared 3 bases from V and 4 bases from J, leaving 13 bases between. Germline loops: CDR1 GTSNPN, CDR2 SVGIG (reference sequence). The chain's CDR3 is CAWRGPQANQPQHF. CDR3 in DNA: TGTGCCTGGAGAGGCCCCCAGGCTAATCAGCCCCAGCATTTT.

A single count supports this clone. At one end, the junction sequence differs from germline, possibly due to a read error. The chain couples TRBV30 to TRBJ1-2; a possible D gene is TRBD1 (6 bases). Looked up from germline, CDR1 is GTSNPN and CDR2 is SVGIG (reference sequence). The CDR3 spans 14 residues. CDR3 bases: TGTGCCTGGAGTGTCAGGGGACTTAACGTCAAAACCAACTTC. This codes for CAWSVRGLNVKTNF.

The chain joins TRBV4-2 to TRBJ2-7; D might be TRBD1 (6 bases). The germline V and J ends were trimmed by 0 bases and 0 bases, with 9 bases remaining between them. Germline V gene lookup returns CDR1 LGHNA and CDR2 YNFKEQ. The CDR3 is 15 amino acids. The CDR3 bases are TGTGCCAGCAGCCAAGATCAGGGGAGCTCCTACGAGCAGTACTTC. Its protein is CASSQDQGSSYEQYF.

The chain links TRBV12-3 or TRBV12-4 to TRBJ1-5; the D gene is possibly TRBD1 (5 bases). Trimming stripped 6 bases from V and 4 bases from J, with 10 bases between. The CDR3 totals 13 residues. The DNA for the CDR3 is TGTGCCAGCAGGGAGACAGTGAATCAGCCCCAGCATTTT. This translates into CASRETVNQPQHF.

This chain uses TRBV9 with TRBJ2-1, with D perhaps TRBD2 (6 bases). CDR1 is SGDLS and CDR2 is YYNGEE in the germline V gene. The length of the CDR3 is 17 residues. Trimming removed 0 bases from V and 5 bases from J, with 18 bases in between. CDR3 sequence (DNA): TGTGCCAGCAGCGTAGCTCCGGGACCGCGGGACGACAATGAGCAGTTCTTC. Translation gives CASSVAPGPRDDNEQFF.

This clone was counted once. The CDR3 coding sequence is TGTGCCAGCAGCGCAACAGGAATACCAGCCGATACGCAGTATTTT. It specifies CASSATGIPADTQYF. The rearrangement uses TRBV9 and TRBJ2-3, with D perhaps TRBD1 (5 bases). Per germline, CDR1 SGDLS and CDR2 YYNGEE. The CDR3 is 15 residues long. V was pared by 3 bases and J by 6 bases, with 17 bases between.

The chain recombines TRBV5-6 with TRBJ1-2, with TRBD1 as a possible D gene (5 bases). The CDR3 consists of 14 residues. Germline lookup yields CDR1 SGHDT and CDR2 YYEEEE. The V end lost 0 bases, the J end lost 2 bases, and 8 bases lay between the germline ends. The CDR3 loop reads CASSLGPGNYGYTF. CDR3 coding DNA: TGTGCCAGCAGCTTGGGCCCAGGGAACTATGGCTACACCTTC.

The rearrangement uses TRBV3-1 (or the pseudogene TRBV3-2) and TRBJ2-1; D not resolved. Trimming stripped 1 base from V and 11 bases from J, with 9 bases between. This CDR3 comprises 12 residues. Looked up from germline, CDR1 is LGHDT and CDR2 is YNNKEL (reference sequence). The CDR3: CASSQGVGKQFF. In DNA form, the CDR3 reads TGTGCCAGCAGCCAAGGCGTAGGAAAGCAGTTCTTC.

For this clone: This specimen includes other DNA sequences encoding the same CDR3. The CDR3: CASSLSRATNEKLFF. CDR3 nucleotide sequence: TGTGCCAGCAGCTTATCAAGGGCAACTAATGAAAAACTGTTTTTT. The chain couples TRBV7-2 to TRBJ1-4; no firm D call. Trimming shortened V by 2 bases and J by 0 bases, and 7 bases separated the two germline ends. This CDR3 region has 15 residues. Looked up from germline, CDR1 is SGHTA and CDR2 is FQGNSA.

V gene TRBV4-3 combines with J gene TRBJ1-4; D uncertain. Germline CDR1 LGHNA, CDR2 YSLEER. The CDR3 runs to 14 residues. Trimming pared 5 bases from V and 11 bases from J, leaving 18 bases between. Written as DNA, the CDR3 is TGCGCCAGCAGCTCCTCTATGTCCTCTTTTAAACTGTTTTTT. This codes for CASSSSMSSFKLFF.

The table lists this clone with a count of one. This rearrangement joins TRBV3-1 (or the pseudogene TRBV3-2) to TRBJ2-1, with 7 bases matching TRBD2. CDR3 length: 14 amino acids. V was clipped by 0 bases and J by 9 bases; unmatched bases: 5. Germline loops: CDR1 LGHDT, CDR2 YNNKEL (reference sequence). The CDR3 reads CASSQEREWSEQFF. CDR3 nucleotide sequence: TGTGCCAGCAGCCAAGAGCGGGAGTGGAGTGAGCAGTTCTTC.

There are a few counts of this clone. V usage is TRBV19 and J usage is TRBJ1-2, with TRBD1 as a possible D gene (5 bases). The germline V and J ends were trimmed by 5 bases and 3 bases, with 13 bases remaining between them. The CDR3 is made up of 14 amino acids. The germline V gene encodes CDR1 LNHDA and CDR2 SQIVND (reference sequence). The CDR3 here is CASSWGSQYYGYTF. The CDR3 nucleotides read TGTGCCAGTAGTTGGGGGTCGCAATACTATGGCTACACCTTC.

The rearrangement links TRBV5-1 to TRBJ1-3; a possible D gene is TRBD1 (5 bases). The CDR3 has 15 residues. Germline V gene lookup returns CDR1 SGHRS and CDR2 YFSETQ. V was clipped by 3 bases and J by 0 bases, with 10 bases between them. The CDR3 DNA reads as TGCGCCAGCAGCTCGGGGGACGGCTCTGGAAACACCATATATTTT. Its protein is CASSSGDGSGNTIYF.

The chain joins TRBV6-2 or TRBV6-3 to TRBJ2-3; TRBD2 matches 11 bases. The CDR3 has 14 residues. Germline V CDR1 and CDR2: MNHEY, SVGEGT. V trimming: 4 bases; J trimming: 3 bases; junction bases outside the gene matches: 0. The CDR3 spells CASSLAGGTDTQYF. Here the CDR3 DNA reads TGTGCCAGCAGTTTAGCGGGAGGGACAGATACGCAGTATTTT.

CDR3 coding DNA: TGTGCCAGCAGCGTCGGCCAGTTACCCAACACTGAAGCTTTCTTT. Translation: CASSVGQLPNTEAFF. The chain employs TRBV9 and TRBJ1-1; D is undetermined. Trimming stripped 2 bases from V and 2 bases from J, with 13 bases between. The CDR3 length is 15 residues. Germline CDR1 reads SGDLS; CDR2 reads YYNGEE.

The CDR3 loop reads CASSFDRGNGYTF. CDR3 nucleotides: TGTGCCAGCAGCTTCGACAGGGGCAACGGCTACACCTTC. The chain has TRBV5-4 and TRBJ1-2, with 8 nucleotides matching TRBD1. Trimming took 2 bases from V and 8 from J; bases not matched to a gene: 5. The CDR3 runs to 13 residues. Germline lookup yields CDR1 SGHNT and CDR2 YYREEE (reference sequence).

This clone was detected once. DNA of the CDR3: TGCGCCAGCCGTCCCGGGACAGGGAACACTGAAGCTTTCTTT. Encoded protein: CASRPGTGNTEAFF. V gene TRBV10-2 combines with J gene TRBJ1-1; 8 nucleotides line up with TRBD1. In germline, CDR1 is WSHSY, CDR2 SAAADI. The CDR3 is made up of 14 amino acids. Trimming cost V 8 bases and J 1 base; bases outside gene matches: 6.

The V and J genes are TRBV28 and TRBJ1-6; weak D call: TRBD1 (5 bases). Germline CDR1 and CDR2: MDHEN and SYDVKM. The CDR3 length is 15 residues. V lost 7 bases to trimming and J lost 3 bases, with 13 bases between them. The CDR3 region has the DNA TGTGCCAGCACCTCGGGACCGAACTATAATTCACCCCTCCACTTT. Its protein is CASTSGPNYNSPLHF.

This chain uses TRBV6-1 with TRBJ2-1, with 7 bases that match TRBD2. Germline-derived CDR1 and CDR2 are MNHNS and SASEGT. The length of the CDR3 is 16 residues. The V and J ends lost 0 bases and 4 bases, in that order; junction bases with no gene match: 6. This CDR3 is CASSEAASGYYNEQFF. For the CDR3, the DNA is TGTGCCAGCAGTGAAGCCGCTAGCGGATATTACAATGAGCAGTTCTTC.

This clone has just one count. The chain combines TRBV6-2 or TRBV6-3 with TRBJ2-2; D perhaps matches TRBD2 (6 bases). The CDR3 is 16 amino acids. Germline V lookup: CDR1 MNHEY, CDR2 SVGEGT. The ends were cut back, 7 bases at V and 5 bases at J, with 20 bases in the middle. The CDR3 loop reads CASIPAAGRGTGELFF. The CDR3 bases are TGTGCCAGCATCCCGGCGGCGGGGAGAGGGACCGGGGAGCTGTTTTTT.

V is TRBV25-1 and J is TRBJ1-3; TRBD1 matches at 7 bases. Unmatched junction bases numbered 10, after V lost 7 bases and J lost 16 bases. This CDR3 comprises 11 residues. Germline V gene sequence: CDR1 MGHDK, CDR2 SYGVNS. The CDR3 DNA sequence: TGTGCCAGCACCGAGACAGGGACAATCTATTTT. This codes for CASTETGTIYF.

In this sample, this clone turned up once. This chain connects TRBV28 to TRBJ2-7; D unresolved. CDR1 and CDR2 (germline): MDHEN, SYDVKM. The length of the CDR3 is 11 residues. The ends were cut back, 1 base at V and 7 bases at J, with 5 bases in the middle. In DNA form, the CDR3 reads TGTGCCAGCAGTTTATATTGGGAGCAGTACTTC. It yields the protein CASSLYWEQYF.

The chain couples TRBV19 to TRBJ2-1, with 12 positions matching TRBD2. This CDR3 comprises 13 residues. The germline V gene encodes CDR1 LNHDA and CDR2 SQIVND (reference sequence). V trimming: 7 bases; J trimming: 10 bases; junction bases outside the gene matches: 5. CDR3 nucleotide sequence: TGTGCCAGTACGGGACTAGCGGGCGGGGAGCAGTTCTTC. It is translated as CASTGLAGGEQFF.

The rearrangement links TRBV7-9 to TRBJ2-1, with D possibly TRBD2 on 6 matching bases. Germline V gives CDR1 SEHNR, CDR2 FQNEAQ (reference sequence). This CDR3 is 15 amino acids long. V gave up 5 bases and J gave up 2 bases, with 13 bases separating them. The CDR3 region is CASSAGLQAYNEQFF. Written as DNA, the CDR3 is TGTGCCAGCAGCGCGGGACTCCAGGCCTACAATGAGCAGTTCTTC. Full variable domain (remainder filled in from reference TRBV7-9 and TRBJ2-1): DTGVSQNPRHKITKRGQNVTFRCDPISEHNRLYWYRQTLGQGPEFLTYFQNEAQLEKSRLLSDRFSAERPKGSFSTLEIQRTEQGDSAMYLCASSAGLQAYNEQFFGPGTRLTVL.

This chain uses TRBV25-1 with TRBJ2-1; D perhaps matches TRBD2 (6 bases). CDR3 length: 13 amino acids. Germline lookup yields CDR1 MGHDK and CDR2 SYGVNS. V was clipped by 8 bases and J by 8 bases, with 16 bases between them. CDR3 bases: TGTGCCAGCCAGACTAGGACGAACGATGAGCAGTTCTTC. This translates into CASQTRTNDEQFF.